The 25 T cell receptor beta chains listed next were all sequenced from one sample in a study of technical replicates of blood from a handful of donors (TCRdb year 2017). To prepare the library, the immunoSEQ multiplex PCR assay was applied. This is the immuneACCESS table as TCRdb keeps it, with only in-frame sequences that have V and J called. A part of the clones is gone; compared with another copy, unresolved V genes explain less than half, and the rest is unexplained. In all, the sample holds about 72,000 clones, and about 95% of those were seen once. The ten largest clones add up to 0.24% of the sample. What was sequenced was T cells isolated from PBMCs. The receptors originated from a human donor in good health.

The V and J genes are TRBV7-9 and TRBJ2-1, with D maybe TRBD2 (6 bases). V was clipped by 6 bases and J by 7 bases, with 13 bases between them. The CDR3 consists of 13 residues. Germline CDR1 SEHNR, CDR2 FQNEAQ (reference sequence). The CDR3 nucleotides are TGTGCCAGCAGACCGACTAGTTCAAATGAGCAGTTCTTC. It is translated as CASRPTSSNEQFF.

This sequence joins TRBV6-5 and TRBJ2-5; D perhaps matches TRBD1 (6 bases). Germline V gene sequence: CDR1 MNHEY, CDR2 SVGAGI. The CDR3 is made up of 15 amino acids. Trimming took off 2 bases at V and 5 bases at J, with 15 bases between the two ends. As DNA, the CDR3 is TGTGCCAGCAGTTACACCGGACAGCTTGGGGAGACCCAGTACTTC. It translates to CASSYTGQLGETQYF.

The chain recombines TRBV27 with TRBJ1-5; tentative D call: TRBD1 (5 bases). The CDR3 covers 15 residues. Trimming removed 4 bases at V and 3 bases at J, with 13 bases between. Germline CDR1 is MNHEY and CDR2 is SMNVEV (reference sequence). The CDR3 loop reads CASSSLRQFNQPQHF. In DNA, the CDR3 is TGTGCCAGCAGTTCACTCCGACAGTTCAATCAGCCCCAGCATTTT.

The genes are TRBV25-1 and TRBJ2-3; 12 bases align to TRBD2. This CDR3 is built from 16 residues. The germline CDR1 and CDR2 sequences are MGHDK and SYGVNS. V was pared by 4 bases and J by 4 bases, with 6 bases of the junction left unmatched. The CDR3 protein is CASSGASGGASDTQYF. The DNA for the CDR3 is TGTGCCAGCAGTGGAGCTAGCGGGGGGGCCTCAGATACGCAGTATTTT.

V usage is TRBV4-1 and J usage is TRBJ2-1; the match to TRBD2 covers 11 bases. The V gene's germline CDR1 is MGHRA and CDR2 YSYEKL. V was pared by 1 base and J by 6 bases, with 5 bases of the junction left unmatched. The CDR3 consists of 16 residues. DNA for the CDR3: TGCGCCAGCAGCCAAGCGTCTAGCGGGAGGTTCAATGAGCAGTTCTTC. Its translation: CASSQASSGRFNEQFF.

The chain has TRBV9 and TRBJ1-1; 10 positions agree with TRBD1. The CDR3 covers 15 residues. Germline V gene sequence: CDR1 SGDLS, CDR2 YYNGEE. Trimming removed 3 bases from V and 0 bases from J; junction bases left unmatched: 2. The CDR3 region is CASSGQGALNTEAFF. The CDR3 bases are TGTGCCAGCAGCGGACAGGGGGCTCTGAACACTGAAGCTTTCTTT.

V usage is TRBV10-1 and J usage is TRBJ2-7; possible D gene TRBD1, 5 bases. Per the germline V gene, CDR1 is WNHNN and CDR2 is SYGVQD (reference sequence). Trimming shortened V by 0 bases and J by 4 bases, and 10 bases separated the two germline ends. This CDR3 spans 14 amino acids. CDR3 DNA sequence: TGCGCCAGCAGTGAGTCGACGTCAGGGTACGAGCAGTACTTC. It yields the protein CASSESTSGYEQYF.

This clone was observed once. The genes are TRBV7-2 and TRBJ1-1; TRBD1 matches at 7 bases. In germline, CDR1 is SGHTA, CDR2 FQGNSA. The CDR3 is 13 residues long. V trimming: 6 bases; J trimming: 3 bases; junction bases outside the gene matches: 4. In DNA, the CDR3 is TGTGCCAGCAGTCTCACAGGGGACACTGAAGCTTTCTTT. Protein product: CASSLTGDTEAFF. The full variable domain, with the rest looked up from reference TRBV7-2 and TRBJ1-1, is GAGVSQSPSNKVTEKGKDVELRCDPISGHTALYWYRQSLGQGLEFLIYFQGNSAPDKSGLPSDRFSAERTGGSVSTLTIQRTQQEDSAVYLCASSLTGDTEAFFGQGTRLTVV.

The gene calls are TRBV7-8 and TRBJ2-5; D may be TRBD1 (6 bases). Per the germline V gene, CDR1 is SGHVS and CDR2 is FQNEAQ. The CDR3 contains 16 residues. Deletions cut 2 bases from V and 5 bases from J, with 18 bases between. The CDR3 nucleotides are TGTGCCAGCAGCTTAACTGGGACACCGCGTCCGGAGACCCAGTACTTC. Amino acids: CASSLTGTPRPETQYF.

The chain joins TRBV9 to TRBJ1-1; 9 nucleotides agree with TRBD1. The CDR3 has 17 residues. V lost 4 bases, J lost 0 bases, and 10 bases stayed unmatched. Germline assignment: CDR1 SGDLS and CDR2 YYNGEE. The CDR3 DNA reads TGTGCCAGCAGCCCCGGGACAGGGCTTGGGATGAACACTGAAGCTTTCTTT. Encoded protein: CASSPGTGLGMNTEAFF.

This chain's CDR3 is CASSHRLAGLSTDTQYF. The CDR3 DNA follows: TGCGCCAGCAGCCACCGTTTGGCGGGGCTCAGCACAGATACGCAGTATTTT. The V call is TRBV4-1, the J call TRBJ2-3; possibly TRBD2 for D (6 bases). V dropped 3 bases and J dropped 0 bases, with 16 bases sitting between them. Germline CDR1 reads MGHRA; CDR2 reads YSYEKL. There are 17 residues in the CDR3.

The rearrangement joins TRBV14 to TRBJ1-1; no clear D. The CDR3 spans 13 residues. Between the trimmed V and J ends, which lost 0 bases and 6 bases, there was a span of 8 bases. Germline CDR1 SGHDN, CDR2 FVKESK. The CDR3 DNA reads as TGTGCCAGCAGCCAAGACAGGATCGCTGAAGCTTTCTTT. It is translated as CASSQDRIAEAFF.

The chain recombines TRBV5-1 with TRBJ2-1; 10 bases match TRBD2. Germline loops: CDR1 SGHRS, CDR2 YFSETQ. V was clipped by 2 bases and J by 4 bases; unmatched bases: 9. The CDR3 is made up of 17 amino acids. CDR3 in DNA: TGCGCCAGCAGCTTCCCCCTGGTAGCGGGGGGATACAATGAGCAGTTCTTC. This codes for CASSFPLVAGGYNEQFF. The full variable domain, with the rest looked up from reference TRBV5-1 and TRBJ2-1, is KAGVTQTPRYLIKTRGQQVTLSCSPISGHRSVSWYQQTPGQGLQFLFEYFSETQRNKGNFPGRFSGRQFSNSRSEMNVSTLELGDSALYLCASSFPLVAGGYNEQFFGPGTRLTVL.

The chain's CDR3 is CASSIDQVASSTDTQYF. The CDR3 DNA reads as TGTGCCAGTAGTATAGATCAGGTGGCCTCTAGCACAGATACGCAGTATTTT. V and J are TRBV19 and TRBJ2-3; D not certain. CDR3 length: 17 residues. Germline CDR1 and CDR2: LNHDA and SQIVND (reference sequence). Deletions cut 0 bases from V and 0 bases from J, with 13 bases between.

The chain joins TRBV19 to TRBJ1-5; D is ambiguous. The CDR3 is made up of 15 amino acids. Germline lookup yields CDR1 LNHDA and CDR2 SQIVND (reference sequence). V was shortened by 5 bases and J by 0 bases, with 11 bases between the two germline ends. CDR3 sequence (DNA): TGTGCCAGTAGTGCCCATATCTATAGCAATCAGCCCCAGCATTTT. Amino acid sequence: CASSAHIYSNQPQHF.

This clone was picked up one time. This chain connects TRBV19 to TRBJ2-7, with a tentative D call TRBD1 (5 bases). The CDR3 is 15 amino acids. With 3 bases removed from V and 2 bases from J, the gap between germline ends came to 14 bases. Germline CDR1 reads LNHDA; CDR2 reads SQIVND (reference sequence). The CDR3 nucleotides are TGTGCCAGTAGTATGCAGGGATCCGTCACCTACGAGCAGTACTTC. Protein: CASSMQGSVTYEQYF.

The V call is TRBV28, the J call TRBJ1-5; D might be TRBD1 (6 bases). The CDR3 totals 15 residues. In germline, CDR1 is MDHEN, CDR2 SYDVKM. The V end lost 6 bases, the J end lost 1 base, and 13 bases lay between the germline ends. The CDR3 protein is CASSLGQGSNQPQHF. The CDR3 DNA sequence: TGTGCCAGCAGCCTTGGGCAGGGGAGCAATCAGCCCCAGCATTTT.

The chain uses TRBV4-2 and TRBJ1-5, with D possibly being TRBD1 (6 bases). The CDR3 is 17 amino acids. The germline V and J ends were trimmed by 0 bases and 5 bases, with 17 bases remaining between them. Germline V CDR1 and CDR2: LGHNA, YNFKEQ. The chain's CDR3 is CASSQEEVGGGDQPQHF. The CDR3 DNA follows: TGTGCCAGCAGCCAAGAGGAGGTAGGGGGGGGTGATCAGCCCCAGCATTTT.

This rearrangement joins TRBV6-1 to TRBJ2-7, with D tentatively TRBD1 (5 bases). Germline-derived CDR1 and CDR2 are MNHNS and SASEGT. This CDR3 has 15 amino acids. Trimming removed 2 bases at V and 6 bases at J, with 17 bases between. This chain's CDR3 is CASSEQGFPPSEQYF. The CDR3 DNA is TGTGCCAGCAGTGAACAGGGCTTCCCCCCTTCCGAGCAGTACTTC.

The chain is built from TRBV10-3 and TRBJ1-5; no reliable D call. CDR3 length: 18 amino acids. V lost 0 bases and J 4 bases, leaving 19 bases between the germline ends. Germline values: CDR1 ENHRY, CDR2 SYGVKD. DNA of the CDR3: TGTGCCATCAGTGAGTCGACGGGGATTGTAGGCCTGAATCAGCCCCAGCATTTT. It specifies CAISESTGIVGLNQPQHF.

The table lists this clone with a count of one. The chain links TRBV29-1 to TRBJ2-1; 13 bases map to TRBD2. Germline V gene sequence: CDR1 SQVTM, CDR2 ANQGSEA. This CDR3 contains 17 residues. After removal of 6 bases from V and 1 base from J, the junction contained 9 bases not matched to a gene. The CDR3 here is CSVELAGGPGSYNEQFF. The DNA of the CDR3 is TGCAGCGTCGAACTAGCGGGAGGGCCGGGTTCCTACAATGAGCAGTTCTTC.

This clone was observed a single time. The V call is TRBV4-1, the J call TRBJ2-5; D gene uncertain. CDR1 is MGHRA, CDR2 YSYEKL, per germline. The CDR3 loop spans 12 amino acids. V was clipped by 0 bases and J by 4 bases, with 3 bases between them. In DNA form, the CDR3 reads TGCGCCAGCAGCCAAGATCTAGAGACCCAGTACTTC. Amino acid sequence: CASSQDLETQYF.

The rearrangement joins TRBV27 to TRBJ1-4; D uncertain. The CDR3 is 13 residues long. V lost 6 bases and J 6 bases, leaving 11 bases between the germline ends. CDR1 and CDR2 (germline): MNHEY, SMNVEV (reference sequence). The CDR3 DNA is TGTGCCAGCAGCGAGTTCGTATATGAAAAACTGTTTTTT. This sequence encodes CASSEFVYEKLFF.

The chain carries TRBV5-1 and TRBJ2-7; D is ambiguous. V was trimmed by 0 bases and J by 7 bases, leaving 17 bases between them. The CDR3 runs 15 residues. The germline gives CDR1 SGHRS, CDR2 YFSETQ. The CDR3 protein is CASSLAGSFRREQYF. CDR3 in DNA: TGCGCCAGCAGCTTGGCCGGGTCTTTTCGCCGGGAGCAGTACTTC. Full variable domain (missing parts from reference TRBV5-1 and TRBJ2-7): KAGVTQTPRYLIKTRGQQVTLSCSPISGHRSVSWYQQTPGQGLQFLFEYFSETQRNKGNFPGRFSGRQFSNSRSEMNVSTLELGDSALYLCASSLAGSFRREQYFGPGTRLTVT.

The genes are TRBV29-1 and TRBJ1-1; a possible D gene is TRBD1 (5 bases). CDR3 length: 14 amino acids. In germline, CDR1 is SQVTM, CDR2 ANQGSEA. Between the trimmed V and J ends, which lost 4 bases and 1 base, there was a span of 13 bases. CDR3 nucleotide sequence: TGCAGCGTTGTTTCAGGGTTCGGGAACACTGAAGCTTTCTTT. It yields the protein CSVVSGFGNTEAFF.